The clone carrying this T cell receptor beta chain was recorded a few times. What it recognizes is unknown. The data are from a study of T cells after yellow fever vaccination. Germline V lookup: CDR1 SGHVS, CDR2 FQNEAQ. Trimming shortened V by 5 bases and J by 6 bases, and 14 bases separated the two germline ends. This CDR3 contains 14 residues. The study, taken as a whole, reports: Reappearing after the booster were most of the clones from primary vaccination (less than 97% CD4, 85% to 90% CD8).

In TCRdb, the 5' RACE reads were re-called with MiXCR into one record per CDR3 protein. The data contain around 590,000 distinct CDR3 sequences, about 12% of them singletons. Sequencing used PBMCs, obtained on the day of the yellow fever booster vaccination. This clonotype originated in a man younger than 40 who received the YFV17D yellow fever vaccine. The chain links TRBV7-8 to TRBJ1-3; D remains unclear. The CDR3 DNA reads as TGTGCCAGCAGCATAAGGGAGTCGGCAAACACCATATATTTT. Residues: CASSIRESANTIYF. Using reference TRBV7-8 and TRBJ1-3 for the parts outside the CDR3, the full variable domain is GAGVSQSPRYKVAKRGQDVALRCDPISGHVSLFWYQQALGQGPEFLTYFQNEAQLDKSGLPSDRFFAERPEGSVSTLKIQRTQQEDSAVYLCASSIRESANTIYFGEGSWLTVV.